The 21 T cell receptor beta chains below all came from one sample that was sequenced in a study of cytomegalovirus exposure and HLA in healthy donors. The PCR used 60 Vbeta and 13 Jbeta primers. The assay was immunoSEQ multiplex PCR, and TCRdb's table has in-frame clones only and misses some. The sample contains around 37,000 clones, around 82% of which appear only once. The sequenced sample was PBMCs. Every receptor here comes from a young woman in good health and CMV-seropositive.

The rearrangement uses TRBV18 and TRBJ1-1; no firm D call. Germline CDR1 reads KGHSH; CDR2 reads LQKENI. This CDR3 comprises 14 residues. The V gene lost 0 bases and the J gene lost 8 bases, with 13 bases spanning the gap. The CDR3 loop reads CASSPPVSAGEAFF. The CDR3 DNA follows: TGTGCCAGCTCACCACCGGTCTCAGCGGGGGAAGCTTTCTTT.

This clone showed up just once. The chain employs TRBV30 and TRBJ1-5; 8 bases agree with TRBD1. J was trimmed by 6 bases and V by 4 bases; bases with no gene match: 5. Germline lookup yields CDR1 GTSNPN and CDR2 SVGIG (reference sequence). The length of the CDR3 is 13 residues. CDR3 bases: TGTGCCTGGATGACAGGGGAGGGTCAGCCCCAGCATTTT. Residues: CAWMTGEGQPQHF. Variable domain in full (rest from reference TRBV30 and TRBJ1-5): SQTIHQWPATLVQPVGSPLSLECTVEGTSNPNLYWYRQAAGRGLQLLFYSVGIGQISSEVPQNLSASRPQDRQFILSSKKLLLSDSGFYLCAWMTGEGQPQHFGDGTRLSIL.

This clone showed up just a few times. This rearrangement joins TRBV4-2 to TRBJ1-1; TRBD1 might be the D (6 bases). The V and J ends lost 0 bases and 0 bases respectively, with 8 bases between them. The CDR3 extends over 15 amino acids. Germline-derived CDR1 and CDR2 are LGHNA and YNFKEQ. The CDR3 nucleotides are TGTGCCAGCAGCCAAGAAGCAGGGGTGAACACTGAAGCTTTCTTT. Protein product: CASSQEAGVNTEAFF.

This rearrangement joins TRBV21-1 to TRBJ2-1; the table's D gene call, TRBD2, was not cross checked with the DNA. TRBV21-1 is given as a pseudogene. The CDR3 is made up of 19 amino acids. CDR3 coding DNA: TGTGCCAGCAGCAAGGGGGGAGCGGGAGGGCCGAGGATGAACAATGAGCAGTTCTTC. Amino acids: CASSKGGAGGPRMNNEQFF.

The chain has TRBV27 and TRBJ2-3; D gene ambiguous. Germline loops: CDR1 MNHEY, CDR2 SMNVEV (reference sequence). V was pared by 3 bases and J by 4 bases, with 8 bases between. The CDR3 loop spans 13 amino acids. The CDR3 region is CASSFTAADTQYF. In nucleotides, the CDR3 is TGTGCCAGCAGTTTTACAGCTGCAGATACGCAGTATTTT.

The J gene is TRBJ1-1, the V gene TRBV27; 8 bases align to TRBD1. After removal of 2 bases from V and 5 bases from J, the junction contained 7 bases not matched to a gene. Germline V gene sequence: CDR1 MNHEY, CDR2 SMNVEV (reference sequence). This CDR3 has 15 amino acids. CDR3 sequence reads: CASSLGAGGGTEAFF. In DNA form, the CDR3 reads TGTGCCAGCAGTTTAGGAGCAGGGGGCGGTACTGAAGCTTTCTTT.

This clone was detected a few times. The gene calls are TRBV9 and TRBJ2-5, with TRBD2 matching 10 bases. The CDR3 is made up of 17 amino acids. The germline V gene has CDR1 SGDLS and CDR2 YYNGEE. J lost 5 bases, V lost 1 base, and 11 bases had no gene match. The CDR3 DNA sequence: TGTGCCAGCAGCGTACTAGCGGGAGTCTCGCTTAGGGAGACCCAGTACTTC. Translating it yields CASSVLAGVSLRETQYF. Supplemented by reference TRBV9 and TRBJ2-5, the full variable domain reads DSGVTQTPKHLITATGQRVTLRCSPRSGDLSVYWYQQSLDQGLQFLIQYYNGEERAKGNILERFSAQQFPDLHSELNLSSLELGDSALYFCASSVLAGVSLRETQYFGPGTRLLVL.

The V gene is TRBV7-2, the J gene TRBJ2-7; 8 nucleotides agree with TRBD1. J lost 0 bases, V lost 5 bases, and 3 bases had no gene match. The germline gives CDR1 SGHTA, CDR2 FQGNSA. The CDR3 totals 14 residues. The CDR3 region is CASSLTGGSYEQYF. For the CDR3, the DNA is TGTGCCAGCAGCCTCACAGGGGGCTCCTACGAGCAGTACTTC.

The V and J genes are TRBV15 and TRBJ1-5, with D maybe TRBD1 (5 bases). V gave up 0 bases and J gave up 5 bases, with 11 bases separating them. Germline V CDR1 and CDR2: LNHNV, YYDKDF (reference sequence). CDR3 length equals 15 residues. The CDR3: CATSRDNGGDQPQHF. Here the CDR3 DNA reads TGTGCCACCAGCAGAGATAACGGGGGGGATCAGCCCCAGCATTTT.

The rearrangement links TRBV7-2 to TRBJ2-3; TRBD2 matches 13 bases. This CDR3 region has 16 residues. The germline gives CDR1 SGHTA, CDR2 FQGNSA. Germline trimming cut 5 bases from V and 5 bases from J; bases unmatched to any gene: 7. CDR3 in DNA: TGTGCCAGCAGCCCACTAGCGGGAGGGCCCGGAGATACGCAGTATTTT. Its protein product is CASSPLAGGPGDTQYF.

The chain uses TRBV4-1 and TRBJ2-2; tentative D call: TRBD1 (6 bases). The V end lost 1 base, the J end lost 4 bases, and 13 bases lay between the germline ends. CDR1 is MGHRA and CDR2 is YSYEKL in the germline V gene. This CDR3 comprises 16 residues. The CDR3 DNA reads as TGCGCCAGCAGCCAAGTTTATAGGGGGAGCACCGGGGAGCTGTTTTTT. This sequence encodes CASSQVYRGSTGELFF.

A note on this clone: One end of the junction is discordant with germline, which a read error may explain. V usage is TRBV7-2 and J usage is TRBJ1-2; D uncertain. Germline V gene lookup returns CDR1 SGHTA and CDR2 FQGNSA. This CDR3 is built from 13 residues. The CDR3 DNA reads as TGTGCCAGCAGCCTGGGTACTAACTATGGCTACCCCTTC. Amino acids: CASSLGTNYGYPF.

The J gene is TRBJ2-6, the V gene TRBV19; D is unresolved. Germline V gives CDR1 LNHDA, CDR2 SQIVND (reference sequence). The CDR3 extends over 16 amino acids. V lost 5 bases and J lost 2, with 13 bases in between. CDR3 nucleotide sequence: TGTGCCAGTAGTCGAGGCGGCCATACTGGGGCCAACGTCCTGACTTTC. This translates into CASSRGGHTGANVLTF.

The chain couples TRBV6-4 to TRBJ2-1; D may be TRBD1 (5 bases). The CDR3 is 13 residues long. V lost 8 bases and J lost 4, with 12 bases in between. Germline CDR1 reads MRHNA; CDR2 reads SNTAGT. CDR3 residues: CASSTGPYNEQFF. CDR3 in DNA: TGTGCCAGCTCCACAGGACCATACAATGAGCAGTTCTTC.

The V call is TRBV27, the J call TRBJ1-1; D is possibly TRBD1 (5 bases). Germline-derived CDR1 and CDR2 are MNHEY and SMNVEV (reference sequence). CDR3 size: 11 residues. Between the trimmed V and J ends, which lost 3 bases and 10 bases, there was a span of 9 bases. The CDR3 here is CASSFGGVAFF. The CDR3 DNA sequence: TGTGCCAGCAGTTTCGGGGGAGTAGCTTTCTTT.

The chain combines TRBV5-6 with TRBJ2-3; TRBD1 might be the D (5 bases). Trimming removed 3 bases at V and 5 bases at J, with 19 bases between. The germline CDR1 and CDR2 sequences are SGHDT and YYEEEE. The CDR3 extends over 16 amino acids. The CDR3: CASSSTETGRVDTQYF. CDR3 coding DNA: TGTGCCAGCAGCTCGACCGAAACTGGCAGGGTAGATACGCAGTATTTT.

The chain links TRBV30 to TRBJ1-4, with D unclear. This CDR3 has 13 amino acids. The V and J ends lost 3 bases and 7 bases respectively, with 12 bases between them. CDR1 and CDR2 (germline): GTSNPN, SVGIG (reference sequence). The CDR3 nucleotides are TGTGCCTGGAGGGTAGATTTCGGTGAAAAACTGTTTTTT. It is translated as CAWRVDFGEKLFF.

A few counts support this clone. The V call is TRBV30, the J call TRBJ2-7; possibly TRBD2 for D (5 bases). V shed 1 base and J shed 7 bases, with 14 bases lying between them. Germline assignment: CDR1 GTSNPN and CDR2 SVGIG (reference sequence). The CDR3 is made up of 13 amino acids. This chain's CDR3 is CAWSGRSPGEQYF. The CDR3 coding sequence is TGTGCCTGGAGTGGACGGTCTCCGGGGGAGCAGTACTTC.

This chain connects TRBV28 to TRBJ2-7; weak D call: TRBD1 (7 bases). The length of the CDR3 is 14 residues. V shed 1 base and J shed 6 bases, with 13 bases lying between them. Germline V gives CDR1 MDHEN, CDR2 SYDVKM. CDR3: CASSLYTQGGEQYF. In nucleotides, the CDR3 is TGTGCCAGCAGTTTATACACCCAGGGGGGCGAGCAGTACTTC.

The V call is TRBV7-2, the J call TRBJ2-4; TRBD1 aligns across 8 bases. V was pared by 0 bases and J by 6 bases, with 1 base of the junction left unmatched. The CDR3 extends over 14 amino acids. The germline gives CDR1 SGHTA, CDR2 FQGNSA. The CDR3 spells CASSLAGTGNIQYF. DNA of the CDR3: TGTGCCAGCAGCTTAGCTGGGACAGGAAACATTCAGTACTTC.

To note about this clone: A read error may account for a junction end that differs from germline. V is TRBV7-7 and J is TRBJ2-5; 9 bases are shared with TRBD1. CDR1 and CDR2 (germline): SSHAT, FNYEAQ (reference sequence). CDR3 length equals 12 residues. The CDR3 loop reads CASSLGTGSQYF. CDR3 sequence (DNA): TGTGCTAGCAGCTTAGGGACAGGGTCCCAGTACTTC.